This TCR beta chain originates from a study of blood T cell repertoires in COVID-19. About the research overall: Acute and convalescent COVID-19 specimens originated in the United States, Italy and Spain. Nucleic acid was either cDNA or gDNA, and it came from T cells, B-cell-depleted T cells, or PBMCs.

As processed by the authors: Reference gene primer amplification yielded estimated nucleated cell counts. Clones were sequenced by immunoSEQ multiplex PCR, and TCRdb holds only the in-frame ones, with some missing. D and trimming come from the DNA, and the V and J calls and clone size come from that table. The repertoire has approximately 190,000 clones, approximately 80% of them found once; the top ten carry about a fifth. The CDR3 spans 14 residues. Germline CDR1 MNHNS, CDR2 SASEGT. Between the trimmed V and J ends, which lost 4 bases and 6 bases, there was a span of 13 bases. Sequencing was performed on peripheral blood. The origin of this receptor is a human donor in a cohort sampled during active COVID-19. The chain uses TRBV6-1 and TRBJ1-5, with D perhaps matching TRBD1 (6 bases). Here the CDR3 reads CASSVAGVRQPQHF. CDR3 sequence (DNA): TGTGCCAGCAGTGTAGCAGGGGTTCGTCAGCCCCAGCATTTT.